A selection of T cell receptor beta chains follows, all from one sample in a study of OX40 agonist ivuxolimab in advanced cancers. The assay was immunoSEQ multiplex PCR, and TCRdb's table has in-frame clones only and misses some. The data show some 60,000 clones, about 90% seen once. Sequencing was performed on CD4+ or CD8+ T cells sorted from blood, taken in a trial of the OX40 agonist ivuxolimab. The origin of the receptors is an adult with an advanced solid tumor such as melanoma, head and neck, liver or kidney cancer. Each CDR3 is given with its conserved first and last residue. Each record gives: J gene, D gene, CDR3 length, clone size, V gene, CDR3 DNA, CDR3 protein. D genes are given only for firm matches. Clone size appears in some rows only: once, few, many, or a class for an expanded clone.

>TRBJ2-7|-|12|-|TRBV27
TGTGCCAGCAGGGGACTCAGCTACGAGCAGTACTTC
CASRGLSYEQYF
>TRBJ1-3|-|12|once|TRBV9
TGTGCCAGCAGCCCGTGGGGAAACACCATATATTTT
CASSPWGNTIYF
>TRBJ2-3|TRBD1|17|-|TRBV6-1
TGTGCCAGCAGTGGACAGGGTTCAATCGTTAGCACAGATACGCAGTATTTT
CASSGQGSIVSTDTQYF
>TRBJ1-3|-|15|-|TRBV6-1
TGTGCCAGCAGCCTTCAAGGGGGCTCTGGAAACACCATATATTTT
CASSLQGGSGNTIYF
>TRBJ2-3|TRBD1|15|-|TRBV7-2
TGTGCCAGCAGCAAAGGGACAGGGTCCACAGATACGCAGTATTTT
CASSKGTGSTDTQYF
>TRBJ2-1|-|13|-|TRBV28
TGTGCCAGCAATTGGGGGGTACGAAATGAGCAGTTCTTC
CASNWGVRNEQFF
>TRBJ1-1|-|10|-|TRBV28
TGTGCCAGCAGGCAGGGGGAAGCTTTCTTT
CASRQGEAFF
>TRBJ2-1|-|12|-|TRBV21-1
TGTGCCAGCATGGGCTACTACAATGAGCAGTTCTTC
CASMGYYNEQFF
>TRBJ2-7|-|16|-|TRBV7-9
TGTGCCAGCAGCCAGAGGCAGACTGCCTCTGCCTACGAGCAGTACTTC
CASSQRQTASAYEQYF
>TRBJ1-5|-|20|-|TRBV23-1
TGCGCCAGCAGTCAATCTTATGGGGGGCCAGGGGACAATAGCAATCAGCCCCAGCATTTT
CASSQSYGGPGDNSNQPQHF
>TRBJ2-7|-|10|-|TRBV27
TGTGCCAGCGGACGATACGAGCAGTACTTC
CASGRYEQYF
>TRBJ2-1|TRBD2|16|-|TRBV9
TGTGCCAGCGACGTAGGGGGACTAGGGTGGGGCAATGAGCAGTTCTTC
CASDVGGLGWGNEQFF
>TRBJ2-1|TRBD2|15|-|TRBV19
TGTGCCAGTAGTAGAGTAGGCGGGAGTTACAATGAGCAGTTCTTC
CASSRVGGSYNEQFF
>TRBJ2-2|TRBD1|14|-|TRBV19
TGTGCCAGTAGTATTCAGGGGGCCACCGGGGAGCTGTTTTTT
CASSIQGATGELFF
>TRBJ2-7|TRBD2|16|-|TRBV7-6
TGTGCCAGCAGCTTAGCGGCTAGCGGGAGCTCCTACGAGCAGTACTTC
CASSLAASGSSYEQYF
>TRBJ2-1|TRBD2|19|few|TRBV4-3
TGCGCCAGCAGCCAAGAGAGGGGACTAGCGGGAGCCGGCTACAATGAGCAGTTCTTC
CASSQERGLAGAGYNEQFF
>TRBJ1-2|-|13|-|TRBV11-1
TGTGCCAGCAGCCCGTCCTTTAACTATGGCTACACCTTC
CASSPSFNYGYTF
>TRBJ2-2|-|17|-|TRBV11-2
TGTGCCAGCAGCTTTCCGGTACAGGGTCCTAACACCGGGGAGCTGTTTTTT
CASSFPVQGPNTGELFF
>TRBJ2-1|TRBD2|16|-|TRBV7-3
TGTGCCAGCAGCTTAACTTCCCGGGACTATTACAATGAGCAGTTCTTC
CASSLTSRDYYNEQFF
>TRBJ1-2|-|11|-|TRBV30
TGTGCCGAGGGCCAGGGTGGGGGCTACACCTTC
CAEGQGGGYTF
>TRBJ2-7|TRBD1|14|medium-sized|TRBV14
TGTGCCAGCAGCCCCCGGGACAGGAGCTACGAGCAGTACTTC
CASSPRDRSYEQYF
>TRBJ2-7|TRBD2|19|-|TRBV7-9
TGTGCCAGCAGCCGAGCGGGAGGAGCGCCGGGACTAGCGGGTTACGAGCAGTACTTC
CASSRAGGAPGLAGYEQYF
>TRBJ2-5|TRBD2|17|-|TRBV7-9
TGTGCCAGCAGCTTAGTCAGCGGGAGGGCCCTCATTGAGACCCAGTACTTC
CASSLVSGRALIETQYF
>TRBJ2-7|TRBD1|14|once|TRBV9
TGTGCCAGCAGTGTAGAGGCAGGGGGCGTCGAGCAGTACTTC
CASSVEAGGVEQYF
>TRBJ2-3|TRBD2|15|-|TRBV27
TGTGCCAGCACCTGGGGGACTAGCGTCACAGATACGCAGTATTTT
CASTWGTSVTDTQYF
>TRBJ2-1|-|14|-|TRBV7-2
TGTGCCAGCAGCTTAGCGTCCGGTAACAATGAGCAGTTCTTC
CASSLASGNNEQFF
>TRBJ2-7|-|15|-|TRBV4-1
TGCGCCAGCAGCAGCACCCTTGGACCGACCTACGAGCAGTACTTC
CASSSTLGPTYEQYF
>TRBJ2-5|TRBD2|15|-|TRBV11-2
TGTGCCAGCAGCACCCAGCGGGAGAGGGAAGAGACCCAGTACTTC
CASSTQREREETQYF
>TRBJ2-1|TRBD2|15|-|TRBV4-1
TGCGCCAGCAGCCTGACTAGCGGGAAAGGTAATGAGCAGTTCTTC
CASSLTSGKGNEQFF
>TRBJ2-5|TRBD2|15|-|TRBV9
TGTGCCAGCAGCACCTTAGCGGGAGTGCAAGAGACCCAGTACTTC
CASSTLAGVQETQYF
>TRBJ2-5|-|16|-|TRBV4-1
TGCGCCAGCAGCCAAGATGGGGGGACCTACCAAGAGACCCAGTACTTC
CASSQDGGTYQETQYF
>TRBJ2-7|-|14|-|TRBV11-2
TGTGCCAGCAGCACGGGAGCCGGGACCTACGAGCAGTACTTC
CASSTGAGTYEQYF
>TRBJ2-1|-|14|-|TRBV7-9
TGTGCCAGCAGCTTAACCGTCGGCTACAATGAGCAGTTCTTC
CASSLTVGYNEQFF
>TRBJ1-5|-|12|-|TRBV7-4
TGTGCCAGCAGCTTAGAGAATCAGCCCCAGCATTTT
CASSLENQPQHF